The 15 T cell receptor beta chains presented below share a single source sample, sequenced in a study of blood T cells in healthy people across ages. A sample-barcoded 5' primer and a J-beta primer mix were used in a second PCR of about 6 to 12 cycles. TCRdb fed the 5' RACE reads into MiXCR, producing one record per CDR3 protein. The data show about 1.6 million distinct CDR3 sequences, roughly 32% seen once. Sequencing input: blood. The receptors derive from a woman in her twenties or thirties in good health.

Many counts were recorded for this clonotype. The chain combines TRBV25-1 with TRBJ1-6; a possible D gene is TRBD1 (6 bases). There are 14 residues in the CDR3. The V end lost 5 bases, the J end lost 7 bases, and 12 bases lay between the germline ends. Germline CDR1 and CDR2: MGHDK and SYGVNS. The DNA of the CDR3 is TGTGCCAGCAGTTCCACAGGGTTCAATTCACCCCTCCACTTT. This sequence encodes CASSSTGFNSPLHF.

There are a few counts of this clonotype. The rearrangement joins TRBV6-1 to TRBJ1-2; 8 bases are shared with TRBD1. Germline CDR1 is MNHNS and CDR2 is SASEGT. The V gene end was trimmed by 5 bases and the J gene end by 1 base; junction bases not matched to a gene: 9. The CDR3 is made up of 16 amino acids. The CDR3 loop reads CASSSRDRTRNYGYTF. The CDR3 nucleotides are TGTGCCAGCAGTAGCCGGGACAGGACCCGTAACTATGGCTACACCTTC.

This clonotype was picked up a small number of times. The V call is TRBV28, the J call TRBJ2-7, with D uncertain. The CDR3 totals 17 residues. Deletions cut 6 bases from V and 1 base from J, with 22 bases between. Germline V gives CDR1 MDHEN, CDR2 SYDVKM. The CDR3 nucleotides read TGTGCCAGCAGGATGTACGCGACGGGTATGGGATCCTACGAGCAGTACTTC. This codes for CASRMYATGMGSYEQYF.

The table lists this clonotype with a few counts. The chain joins TRBV7-2 to TRBJ2-7, with no clear D. The germline CDR1 and CDR2 sequences are SGHTA and FQGNSA. The CDR3 length is 12 residues. Trimming pared 1 base from V and 6 bases from J, leaving 7 bases between. CDR3 loop: CASSLGRPEQYF. In DNA form, the CDR3 reads TGTGCCAGCAGCTTAGGCAGACCCGAGCAGTACTTC.

This clonotype was seen only a few times. CDR3 loop: CAGGARSRNEQFF. CDR3 bases: TGCGCCGGAGGGGCGCGTTCGAGGAATGAGCAGTTCTTC. The chain carries TRBV10-2 and TRBJ2-1, with TRBD2 as a possible D gene (6 bases). The CDR3 runs to 13 residues. V was trimmed by 11 bases and J by 7 bases, leaving 18 bases between them. Germline V lookup: CDR1 WSHSY, CDR2 SAAADI.

This clonotype was seen once. The chain has TRBV7-8 and TRBJ2-5, with D tentatively TRBD2 (5 bases). The J call is in doubt because the DNA end fits TRBJ2-7 better. This CDR3 contains 15 residues. Per germline, CDR1 SGHVS and CDR2 FQNEAQ. CDR3 nucleotides: TGTGCCAGCAGCTTAGATAGAGGGTACCCCTACGAGCAGTACTTC. Translation: CASSLDRGYPYEQYF.

The chain carries TRBV20-1 and TRBJ2-1; possibly TRBD2 for D (5 bases). Trimming removed 5 bases at V and 0 bases at J, with 11 bases between. The CDR3 has 14 amino acids. Per germline, CDR1 DFQATT and CDR2 SNEGSKA (reference sequence). The CDR3 DNA follows: TGCAGTGCTGGCGGGCCTAGCTCCTACAATGAGCAGTTCTTC. This gives the protein CSAGGPSSYNEQFF.

This clonotype was counted only a few times. This chain uses TRBV20-1 with TRBJ1-1; 9 bases fit TRBD1. After removal of 1 base from V and 4 bases from J, the junction contained 4 bases not matched to a gene. Per germline, CDR1 DFQATT and CDR2 SNEGSKA (reference sequence). CDR3 length: 14 amino acids. The CDR3 reads CSARGTGGFTEAFF. CDR3 nucleotides: TGCAGTGCTAGAGGAACAGGGGGCTTCACTGAAGCTTTCTTT.

V and J are TRBV27 and TRBJ2-3; possible D gene TRBD2, 5 bases. There are 15 residues in the CDR3. Germline CDR1 reads MNHEY; CDR2 reads SMNVEV (reference sequence). Deletions cut 5 bases from V and 3 bases from J, with 15 bases between. The CDR3 loop reads CASSTQRDPTDTQYF. CDR3 bases: TGTGCCAGCAGTACGCAACGGGATCCGACAGATACGCAGTATTTT.

V and J are TRBV2 and TRBJ1-1, with a weak D call TRBD1 (6 bases). The CDR3 covers 16 residues. V lost 8 bases and J lost 1, with 20 bases in between. Germline assignment: CDR1 SNHLY and CDR2 FYNNEI. CDR3 residues: CASQGSGGATNTEAFF. Here the CDR3 DNA reads TGTGCCAGCCAGGGGTCCGGGGGAGCCACGAACACTGAAGCTTTCTTT.

The chain combines TRBV5-1 with TRBJ2-5, with 14 bases fitting TRBD2. This CDR3 is 18 amino acids long. The V gene end was trimmed by 1 base and the J gene end by 4 bases; junction bases not matched to a gene: 9. Looked up from germline, CDR1 is SGHRS and CDR2 is YFSETQ. CDR3 coding DNA: TGCGCCAGCAGCTTGAGGGGACTAGCGGGAGTTCGGGTAGAGACCCAGTACTTC. Its protein product is CASSLRGLAGVRVETQYF.

The genes are TRBV27 and TRBJ2-5, with 12 bases identical to TRBD2. The last part of the DNA fits TRBJ2-7 better; the J call may be wrong. This CDR3 is built from 18 residues. Per germline, CDR1 MNHEY and CDR2 SMNVEV (reference sequence). This chain's CDR3 is CASSLSGLAGGQVFEQYF. The CDR3 DNA reads as TGTGCCAGCAGTTTATCAGGGCTAGCGGGAGGGCAAGTCTTCGAGCAGTACTTC.

This clonotype has a handful of counts. The chain couples TRBV6-1 to TRBJ2-5; maybe TRBD2 (6 bases). The CDR3 loop spans 15 amino acids. V was trimmed by 3 bases and J by 1 base, leaving 12 bases between them. Germline V CDR1 and CDR2: MNHNS, SASEGT. DNA for the CDR3: TGTGCCAGCAGTGAGCCTATAGCGGCCCAAGAGACCCAGTACTTC. This encodes CASSEPIAAQETQYF.

The V gene is TRBV7-9, the J gene TRBJ2-7; possible D gene TRBD2, 5 bases. Trimming pared 1 base from V and 0 bases from J, leaving 16 bases between. CDR3 size: 17 residues. The germline V gene encodes CDR1 SEHNR and CDR2 FQNEAQ (reference sequence). The CDR3 protein is CASSLGLGITSSYEQYF. The DNA for the CDR3 is TGTGCCAGCAGCTTAGGTCTCGGGATCACCTCCTCCTACGAGCAGTACTTC.

CDR3 sequence reads: CASRLNQGTNYGYTF. The CDR3 bases are TGTGCCAGCAGATTAAATCAGGGTACCAACTATGGCTACACCTTC. This chain uses TRBV28 with TRBJ1-2, with D tentatively TRBD1 (5 bases). The CDR3 covers 15 residues. Trimming shortened V by 6 bases and J by 2 bases, and 16 bases separated the two germline ends. Germline V gene data show CDR1 as MDHEN and CDR2 as SYDVKM.